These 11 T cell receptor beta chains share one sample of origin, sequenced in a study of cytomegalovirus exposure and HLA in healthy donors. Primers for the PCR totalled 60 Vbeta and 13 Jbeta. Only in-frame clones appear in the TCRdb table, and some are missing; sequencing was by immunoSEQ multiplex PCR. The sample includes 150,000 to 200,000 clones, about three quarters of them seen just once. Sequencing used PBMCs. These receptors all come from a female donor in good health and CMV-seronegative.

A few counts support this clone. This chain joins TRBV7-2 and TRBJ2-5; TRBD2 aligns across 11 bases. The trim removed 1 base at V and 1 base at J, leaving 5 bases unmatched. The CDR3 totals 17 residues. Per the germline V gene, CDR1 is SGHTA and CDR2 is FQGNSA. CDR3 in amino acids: CASSLGPLAGGQETQYF. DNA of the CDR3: TGTGCCAGCAGCTTAGGGCCCCTAGCGGGGGGCCAAGAGACCCAGTACTTC.

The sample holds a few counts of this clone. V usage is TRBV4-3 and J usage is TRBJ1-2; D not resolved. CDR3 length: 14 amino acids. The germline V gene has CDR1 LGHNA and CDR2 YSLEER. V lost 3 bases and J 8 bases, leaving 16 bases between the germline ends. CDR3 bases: TGCGCCAGCAGCCAGGATGATCGGGGTATAGGCTACACCTTC. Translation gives CASSQDDRGIGYTF.

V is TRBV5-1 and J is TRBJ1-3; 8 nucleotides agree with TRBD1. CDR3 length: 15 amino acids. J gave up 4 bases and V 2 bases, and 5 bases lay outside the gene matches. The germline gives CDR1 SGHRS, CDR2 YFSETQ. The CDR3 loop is CASSLQGEIGNTIYF. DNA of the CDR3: TGCGCCAGCAGCTTACAGGGGGAAATCGGAAACACCATATATTTT. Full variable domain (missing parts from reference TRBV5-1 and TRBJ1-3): KAGVTQTPRYLIKTRGQQVTLSCSPISGHRSVSWYQQTPGQGLQFLFEYFSETQRNKGNFPGRFSGRQFSNSRSEMNVSTLELGDSALYLCASSLQGEIGNTIYFGEGSWLTVV.

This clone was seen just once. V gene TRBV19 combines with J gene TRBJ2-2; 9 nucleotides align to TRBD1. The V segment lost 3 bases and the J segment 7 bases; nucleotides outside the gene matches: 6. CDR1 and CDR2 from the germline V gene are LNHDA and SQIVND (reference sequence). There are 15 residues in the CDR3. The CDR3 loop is CASSISPGQGGELFF. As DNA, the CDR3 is TGTGCCAGTAGTATCTCGCCGGGACAGGGCGGGGAGCTGTTTTTT.

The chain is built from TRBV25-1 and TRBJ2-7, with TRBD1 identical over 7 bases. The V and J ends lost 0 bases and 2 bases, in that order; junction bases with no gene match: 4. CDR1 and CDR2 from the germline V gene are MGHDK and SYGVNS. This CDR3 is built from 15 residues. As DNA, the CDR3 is TGTGCCAGCAGTGAATACGGGGACAGAACCTACGAGCAGTACTTC. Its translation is CASSEYGDRTYEQYF.

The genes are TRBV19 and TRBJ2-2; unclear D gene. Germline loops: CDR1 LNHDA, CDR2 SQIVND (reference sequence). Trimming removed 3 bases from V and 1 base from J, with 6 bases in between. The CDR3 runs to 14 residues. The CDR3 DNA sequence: TGTGCCAGTAGTATGCAGGTGAACACCGGGGAGCTGTTTTTT. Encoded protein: CASSMQVNTGELFF.

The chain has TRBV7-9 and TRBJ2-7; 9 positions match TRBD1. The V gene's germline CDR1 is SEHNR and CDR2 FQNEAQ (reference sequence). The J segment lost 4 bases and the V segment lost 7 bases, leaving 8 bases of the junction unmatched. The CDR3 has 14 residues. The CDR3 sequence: CASKRTGAAYEQYF. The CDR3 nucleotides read TGTGCCAGCAAAAGGACAGGGGCAGCTTACGAGCAGTACTTC.

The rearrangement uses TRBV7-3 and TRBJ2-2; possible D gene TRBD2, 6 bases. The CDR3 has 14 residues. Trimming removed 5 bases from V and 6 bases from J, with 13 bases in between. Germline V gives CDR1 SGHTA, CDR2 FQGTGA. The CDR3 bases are TGTGCCAGCAGCGCAACCAGGGAGGCCGGGGAGCTGTTTTTT. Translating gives CASSATREAGELFF.

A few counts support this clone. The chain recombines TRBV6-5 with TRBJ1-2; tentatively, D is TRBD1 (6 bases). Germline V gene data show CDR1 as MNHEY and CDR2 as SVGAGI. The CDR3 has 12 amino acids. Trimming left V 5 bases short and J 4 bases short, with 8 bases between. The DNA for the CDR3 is TGTGCCAGCAGTCGGGACACCTATGGCTACACCTTC. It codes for CASSRDTYGYTF.

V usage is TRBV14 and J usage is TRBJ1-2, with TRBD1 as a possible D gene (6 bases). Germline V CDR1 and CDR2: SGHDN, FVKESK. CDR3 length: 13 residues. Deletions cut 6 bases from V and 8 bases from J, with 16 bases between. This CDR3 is CASSKMNRDGYTF. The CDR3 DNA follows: TGTGCCAGCAGTAAAATGAACAGGGACGGCTACACCTTC.

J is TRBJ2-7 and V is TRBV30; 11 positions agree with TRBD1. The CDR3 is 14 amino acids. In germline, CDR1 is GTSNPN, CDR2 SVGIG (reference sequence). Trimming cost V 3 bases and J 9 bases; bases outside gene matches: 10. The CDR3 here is CAWSASGTGGTQYF. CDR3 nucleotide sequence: TGTGCCTGGAGCGCCTCCGGGACAGGGGGGACGCAGTACTTC.